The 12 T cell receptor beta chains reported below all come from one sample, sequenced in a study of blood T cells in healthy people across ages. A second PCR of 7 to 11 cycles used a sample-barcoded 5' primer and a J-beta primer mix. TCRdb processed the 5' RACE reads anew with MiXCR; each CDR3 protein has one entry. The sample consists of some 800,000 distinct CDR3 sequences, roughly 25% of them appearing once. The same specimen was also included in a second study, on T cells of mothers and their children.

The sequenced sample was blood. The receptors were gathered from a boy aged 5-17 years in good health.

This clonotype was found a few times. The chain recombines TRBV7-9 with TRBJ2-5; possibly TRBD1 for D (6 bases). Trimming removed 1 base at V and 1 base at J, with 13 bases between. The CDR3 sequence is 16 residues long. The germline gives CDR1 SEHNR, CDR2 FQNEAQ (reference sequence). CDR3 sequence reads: CASSLVWATGQETQYF. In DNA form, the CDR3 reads TGTGCCAGCAGCTTAGTTTGGGCGACAGGCCAAGAGACCCAGTACTTC.

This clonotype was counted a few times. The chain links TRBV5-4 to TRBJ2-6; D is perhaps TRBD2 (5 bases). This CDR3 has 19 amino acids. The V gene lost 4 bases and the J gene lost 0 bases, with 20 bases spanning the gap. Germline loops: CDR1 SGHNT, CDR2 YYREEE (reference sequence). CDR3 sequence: CASSGGPTKSSSGANVLTF. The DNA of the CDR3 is TGTGCCAGCAGCGGAGGACCGACGAAGAGTAGCTCTGGGGCCAACGTCCTGACTTTC.

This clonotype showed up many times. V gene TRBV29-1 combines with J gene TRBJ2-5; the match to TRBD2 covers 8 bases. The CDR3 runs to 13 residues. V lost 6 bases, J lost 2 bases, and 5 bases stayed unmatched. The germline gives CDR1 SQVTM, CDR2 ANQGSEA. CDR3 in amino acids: CSVGGAIQETQYF. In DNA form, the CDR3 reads TGCAGCGTCGGGGGGGCAATACAAGAGACCCAGTACTTC.

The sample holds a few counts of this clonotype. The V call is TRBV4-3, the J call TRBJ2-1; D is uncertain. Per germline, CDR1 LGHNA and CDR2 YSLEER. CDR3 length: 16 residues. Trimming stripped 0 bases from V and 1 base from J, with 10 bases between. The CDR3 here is CASSQDASPSYNEQFF. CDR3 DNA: TGCGCCAGCAGCCAAGATGCCAGCCCATCCTACAATGAGCAGTTCTTC.

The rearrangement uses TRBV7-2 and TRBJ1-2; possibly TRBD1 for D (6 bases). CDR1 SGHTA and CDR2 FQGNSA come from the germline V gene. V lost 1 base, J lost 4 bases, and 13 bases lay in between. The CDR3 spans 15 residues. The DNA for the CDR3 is TGTGCCAGCAGCTTAGACAGGGCCCAAGCCTATGGCTACACCTTC. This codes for CASSLDRAQAYGYTF.

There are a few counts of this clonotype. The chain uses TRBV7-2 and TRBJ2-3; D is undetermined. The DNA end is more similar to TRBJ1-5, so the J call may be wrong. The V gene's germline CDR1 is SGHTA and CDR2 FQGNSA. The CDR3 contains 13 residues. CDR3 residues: CASSPEPVNTQHF. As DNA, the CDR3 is TGTGCCAGCAGCCCGGAGCCGGTAAACACGCAGCATTTT.

The CDR3 coding sequence is TGTGCCAGCAGCTTAGTAGCGGGGTGGCAAGAGACCCAGTACTTC. This sequence encodes CASSLVAGWQETQYF. The chain employs TRBV7-9 and TRBJ2-5; 8 bases are a match to TRBD2. The CDR3 is made up of 15 amino acids. Per the germline V gene, CDR1 is SEHNR and CDR2 is FQNEAQ (reference sequence). The junction had 3 bases not matched to a gene; V was cut back by 1 base and J by 2 bases.

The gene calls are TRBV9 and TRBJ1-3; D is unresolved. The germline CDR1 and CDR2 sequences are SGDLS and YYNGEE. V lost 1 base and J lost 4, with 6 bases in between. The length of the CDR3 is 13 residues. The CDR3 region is CASSVPGGNTIYF. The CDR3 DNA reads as TGTGCCAGCAGCGTACCCGGAGGAAACACCATATATTTT.

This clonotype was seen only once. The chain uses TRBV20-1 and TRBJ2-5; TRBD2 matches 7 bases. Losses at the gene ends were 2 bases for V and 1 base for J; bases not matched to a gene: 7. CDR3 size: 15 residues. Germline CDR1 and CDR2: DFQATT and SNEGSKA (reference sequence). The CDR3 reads CSARTAGLLQETQYF. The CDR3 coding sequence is TGCAGTGCTAGAACAGCGGGGCTCCTCCAAGAGACCCAGTACTTC.

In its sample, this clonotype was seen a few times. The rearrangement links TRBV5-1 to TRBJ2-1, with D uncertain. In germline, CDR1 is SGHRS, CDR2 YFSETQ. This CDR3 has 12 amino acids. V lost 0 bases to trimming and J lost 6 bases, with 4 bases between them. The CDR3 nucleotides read TGCGCCAGCAGCTTGGAGATCAATGAGCAGTTCTTC. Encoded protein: CASSLEINEQFF.

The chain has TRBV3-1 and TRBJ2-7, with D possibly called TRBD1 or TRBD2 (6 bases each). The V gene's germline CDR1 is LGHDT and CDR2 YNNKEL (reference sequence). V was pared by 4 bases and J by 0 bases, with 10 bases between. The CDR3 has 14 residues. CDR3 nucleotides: TGTGCCAGCAGCCGTGAGGGGGGCTCCTACGAGCAGTACTTC. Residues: CASSREGGSYEQYF.

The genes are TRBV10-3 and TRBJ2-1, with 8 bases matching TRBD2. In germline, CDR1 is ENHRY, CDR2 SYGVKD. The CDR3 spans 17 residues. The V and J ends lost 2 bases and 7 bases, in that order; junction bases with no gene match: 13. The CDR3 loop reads CAISETPGGGEGNEQFF. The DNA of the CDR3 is TGTGCCATCAGTGAGACTCCGGGGGGGGGCGAAGGGAATGAGCAGTTCTTC.